Included here is one TCR beta chain sequence, with context. What it binds is not known. These data are taken from a study of early T cells in non-severe SARS-CoV-2 infection. Study as a whole: From unsorted whole blood, bulk RNA was sequenced, and the chains remained unpaired.

Study-wide results and caveats: Matching with VDJdb favored anti-spike CD8 responses (missing private and CD4 specificities).

Germline loops: CDR1 MNHEY, CDR2 SVGAGI. The CDR3 runs 15 residues. Trimming shortened V by 2 bases and J by 7 bases, and 18 bases separated the two germline ends. Unique molecular identifiers (one per individual cDNA molecule) were attached. TCRdb reanalysed the 5' RACE reads using MiXCR and keeps one entry per CDR3 protein. The repertoire has fewer than 75,000 distinct CDR3 sequences, around 18% of them found once; the top ten carry 8.9%. The clonotype originates from an adult who was a healthcare worker with PCR-confirmed SARS-CoV-2 infection or an uninfected control (not recorded which). The chain recombines TRBV6-5 with TRBJ2-7, with D tentatively TRBD1 (5 bases). This sample comprised whole blood, obtained at baseline. CDR3: CASSYQARVRSEQYF. The CDR3 nucleotides read TGTGCCAGCAGTTACCAGGCCAGGGTTCGATCGGAGCAGTACTTC.